This T cell receptor (beta chain) was recovered during a study of response to subunit inactivated influenza vaccine. General study points: T cells newly recruited by each seasonal influenza vaccination are few, the authors suggested.

Using its own MiXCR run on the RT-PCR reads, TCRdb lists one record per CDR3 protein. The data hold hundreds of thousands of distinct CDR3 sequences, with about a sixth observed a single time. Points on this clonotype: The target antigen is unknown.

The specimen comprised PBMCs from blood, sampled roughly 12 days after vaccination. The source is a man aged 45-65 years who received an inactivated influenza vaccine.

The CDR3 region has the DNA TGTGCCAGCAGTTACCAACCCGGGACGGCCTACGAGCAGTACTTC. Amino acids: CASSYQPGTAYEQYF. The chain employs TRBV6-5 and TRBJ2-7; the D gene could be TRBD1 or TRBD2 (5 bases each). Germline CDR1 reads MNHEY; CDR2 reads SVGAGI. Trimming took 2 bases from V and 2 from J, leaving 13 bases between them. This CDR3 is built from 15 residues.